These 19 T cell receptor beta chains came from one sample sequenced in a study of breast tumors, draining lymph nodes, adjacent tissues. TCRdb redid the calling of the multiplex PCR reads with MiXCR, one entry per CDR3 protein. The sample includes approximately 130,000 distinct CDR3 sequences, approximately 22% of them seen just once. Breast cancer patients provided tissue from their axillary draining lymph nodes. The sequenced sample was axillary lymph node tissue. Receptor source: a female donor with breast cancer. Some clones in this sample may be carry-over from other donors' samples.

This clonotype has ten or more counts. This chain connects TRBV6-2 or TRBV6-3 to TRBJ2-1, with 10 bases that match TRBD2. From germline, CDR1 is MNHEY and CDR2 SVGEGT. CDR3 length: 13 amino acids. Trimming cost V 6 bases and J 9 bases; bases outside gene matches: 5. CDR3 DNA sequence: TGTGCCAGCAGGTTGGGACTAGCGAGTGAGCAGTTCTTC. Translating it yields CASRLGLASEQFF.

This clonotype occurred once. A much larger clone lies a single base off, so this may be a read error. CDR3 nucleotide sequence: TGTGCCAGCAGCCCGGACAGGGTAGTGTATGGCTACACCTTC. Translated, it gives CASSPDRVVYGYTF. The rearrangement links TRBV6-5 to TRBJ1-2, with 8 positions matching TRBD1. Germline CDR1 and CDR2: MNHEY and SVGAGI. This CDR3 contains 14 residues. Trimming removed 6 bases from V and 5 bases from J; junction bases left unmatched: 8.

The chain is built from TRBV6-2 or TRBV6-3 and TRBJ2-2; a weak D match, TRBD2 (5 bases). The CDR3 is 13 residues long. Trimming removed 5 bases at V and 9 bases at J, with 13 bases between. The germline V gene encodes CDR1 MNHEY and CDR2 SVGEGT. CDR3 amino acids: CASSNTRVWELFF. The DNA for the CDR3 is TGTGCCAGCAGTAATACTAGGGTCTGGGAGCTGTTTTTT.

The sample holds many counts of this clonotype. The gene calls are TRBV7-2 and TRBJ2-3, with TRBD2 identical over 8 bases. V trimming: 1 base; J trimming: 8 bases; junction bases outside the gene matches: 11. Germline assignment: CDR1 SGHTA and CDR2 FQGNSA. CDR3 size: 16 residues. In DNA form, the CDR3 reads TGTGCCAGCAGCTTAGTCGGCGGGGGGAGTGGTAGTACGCAGTATTTT. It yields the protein CASSLVGGGSGSTQYF.

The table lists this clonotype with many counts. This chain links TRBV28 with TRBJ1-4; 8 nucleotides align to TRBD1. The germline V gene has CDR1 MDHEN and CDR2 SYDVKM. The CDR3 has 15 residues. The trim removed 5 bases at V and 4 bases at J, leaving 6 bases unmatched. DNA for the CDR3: TGTGCCAGCAGTAACAGGGGGGCAAGTAATGAAAAACTGTTTTTT. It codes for CASSNRGASNEKLFF.

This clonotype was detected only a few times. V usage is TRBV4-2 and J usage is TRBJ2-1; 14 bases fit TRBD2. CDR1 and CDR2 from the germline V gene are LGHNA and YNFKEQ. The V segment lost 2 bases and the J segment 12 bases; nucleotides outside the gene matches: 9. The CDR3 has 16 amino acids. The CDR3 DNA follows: TGTGCCAGCAGCCAAAGTGGGACTAGCGGGAGTATTGGGCAGTTCTTC. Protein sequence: CASSQSGTSGSIGQFF.

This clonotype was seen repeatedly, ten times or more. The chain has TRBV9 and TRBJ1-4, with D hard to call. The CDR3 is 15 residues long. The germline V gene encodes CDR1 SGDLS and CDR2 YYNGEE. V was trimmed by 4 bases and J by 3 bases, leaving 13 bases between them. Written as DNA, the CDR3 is TGTGCCAGCAGCCCCCTAGCTCGTGCTAATGAAAAACTGTTTTTT. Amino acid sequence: CASSPLARANEKLFF.

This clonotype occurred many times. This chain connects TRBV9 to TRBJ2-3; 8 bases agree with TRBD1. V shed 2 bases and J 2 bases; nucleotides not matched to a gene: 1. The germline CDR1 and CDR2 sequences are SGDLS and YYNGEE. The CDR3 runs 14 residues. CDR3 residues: CASSVTGDTDTQYF. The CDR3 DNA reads TGTGCCAGCAGCGTGACAGGGGACACAGATACGCAGTATTTT.

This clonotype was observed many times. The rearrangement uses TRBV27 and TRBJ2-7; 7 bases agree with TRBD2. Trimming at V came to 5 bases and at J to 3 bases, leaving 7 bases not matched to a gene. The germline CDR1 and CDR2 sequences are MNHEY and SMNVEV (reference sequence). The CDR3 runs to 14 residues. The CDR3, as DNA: TGTGCCAGCAGTCTTGGACTAGGTATCTACGAGCAGTACTTC. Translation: CASSLGLGIYEQYF.

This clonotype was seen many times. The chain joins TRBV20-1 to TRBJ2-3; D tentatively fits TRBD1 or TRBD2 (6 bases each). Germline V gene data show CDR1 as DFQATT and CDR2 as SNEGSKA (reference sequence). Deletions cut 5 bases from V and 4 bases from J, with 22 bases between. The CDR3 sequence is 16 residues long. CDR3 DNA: TGCAGTGCTGGCCTCCGGGGGCCTTCCCAGGCAGATACGCAGTATTTT. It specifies CSAGLRGPSQADTQYF.

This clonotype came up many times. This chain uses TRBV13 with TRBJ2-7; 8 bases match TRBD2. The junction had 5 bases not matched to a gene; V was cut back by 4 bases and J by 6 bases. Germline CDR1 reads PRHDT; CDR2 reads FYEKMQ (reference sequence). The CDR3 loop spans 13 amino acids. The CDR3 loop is CASSWGAGGEQYF. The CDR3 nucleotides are TGTGCCAGCAGCTGGGGGGCGGGGGGCGAGCAGTACTTC.

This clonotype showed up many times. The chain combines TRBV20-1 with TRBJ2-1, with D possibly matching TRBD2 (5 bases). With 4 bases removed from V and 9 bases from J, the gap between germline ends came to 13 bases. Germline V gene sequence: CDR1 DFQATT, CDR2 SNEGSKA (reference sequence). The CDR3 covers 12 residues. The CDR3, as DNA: TGCAGTGCTAAGCGGAACTTGGGTGAGCAGTTCTTC. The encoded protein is CSAKRNLGEQFF.

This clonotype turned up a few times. CDR3 amino acids: CASSHSLAGSGELFF. The CDR3 bases are TGTGCCAGCAGCCATAGTCTAGCAGGATCCGGGGAGCTGTTTTTT. The rearrangement links TRBV3-1 to TRBJ2-2; D may be TRBD2 (5 bases). This CDR3 comprises 15 residues. CDR1 LGHDT and CDR2 YNNKEL come from the germline V gene (reference sequence). V was cut by 3 bases and J by 6 bases, with 14 bases left in between.

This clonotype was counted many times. The CDR3 DNA reads as TGTGCCAGTAGTATAGACTTCCAACCGACGAGTCGCTACACCTTC. It is translated as CASSIDFQPTSRYTF. V gene TRBV19 combines with J gene TRBJ1-2; D unclear. The CDR3 consists of 15 residues. Germline values: CDR1 LNHDA, CDR2 SQIVND (reference sequence). The germline V and J ends were trimmed by 0 bases and 9 bases, with 17 bases remaining between them. Full variable domain (missing parts from reference TRBV19 and TRBJ1-2): DGGITQSPKYLFRKEGQNVTLSCEQNLNHDAMYWYRQDPGQGLRLIYYSQIVNDFQKGDIAEGYSVSREKKESFPLTVTSAQKNPTAFYLCASSIDFQPTSRYTFGSGTRLTVV.

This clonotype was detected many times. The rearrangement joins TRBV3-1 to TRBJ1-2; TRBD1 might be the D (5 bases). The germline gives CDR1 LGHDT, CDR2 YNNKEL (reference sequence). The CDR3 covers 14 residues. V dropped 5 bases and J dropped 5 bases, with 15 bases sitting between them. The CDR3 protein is CASSTQLGVYGYTF. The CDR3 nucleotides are TGTGCCAGCAGCACCCAATTAGGGGTGTATGGCTACACCTTC. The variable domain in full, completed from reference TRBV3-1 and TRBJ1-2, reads DTAVSQTPKYLVTQMGNDKSIKCEQNLGHDTMYWYKQDSKKFLKIMFSYNNKELIINETVPNRFSPKSPDKAHLNLHINSLELGDSAVYFCASSTQLGVYGYTFGSGTRLTVV.

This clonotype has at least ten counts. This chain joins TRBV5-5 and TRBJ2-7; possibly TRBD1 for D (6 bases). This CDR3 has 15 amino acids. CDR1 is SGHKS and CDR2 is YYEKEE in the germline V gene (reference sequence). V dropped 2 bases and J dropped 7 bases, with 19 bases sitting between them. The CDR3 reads CASSFTGTTGGEQYF. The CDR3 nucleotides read TGTGCCAGCAGCTTTACCGGGACAACTGGCGGGGAGCAGTACTTC.

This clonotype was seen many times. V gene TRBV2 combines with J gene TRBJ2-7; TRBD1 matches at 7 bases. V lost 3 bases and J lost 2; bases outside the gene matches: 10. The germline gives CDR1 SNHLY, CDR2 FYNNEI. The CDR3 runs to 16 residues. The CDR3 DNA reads TGTGCCAGCAGTGACCTCCGGGGACAGAAGCCCTACGAGCAGTACTTC. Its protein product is CASSDLRGQKPYEQYF.

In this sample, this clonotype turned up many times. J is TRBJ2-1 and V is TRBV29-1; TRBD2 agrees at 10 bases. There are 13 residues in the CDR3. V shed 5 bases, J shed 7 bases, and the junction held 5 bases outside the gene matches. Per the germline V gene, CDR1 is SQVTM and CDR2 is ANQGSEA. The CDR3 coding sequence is TGCAGCGTTTACAGACTAGCGGGTAATGAGCAGTTCTTC. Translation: CSVYRLAGNEQFF.

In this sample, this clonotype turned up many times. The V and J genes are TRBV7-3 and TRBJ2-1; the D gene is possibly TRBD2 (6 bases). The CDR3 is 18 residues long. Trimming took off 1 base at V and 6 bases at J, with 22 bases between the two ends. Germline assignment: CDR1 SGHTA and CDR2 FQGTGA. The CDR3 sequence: CASSLMGSGKTLGNEQFF. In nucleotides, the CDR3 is TGTGCCAGCAGCTTAATGGGTAGCGGAAAGACGCTTGGCAATGAGCAGTTCTTC.